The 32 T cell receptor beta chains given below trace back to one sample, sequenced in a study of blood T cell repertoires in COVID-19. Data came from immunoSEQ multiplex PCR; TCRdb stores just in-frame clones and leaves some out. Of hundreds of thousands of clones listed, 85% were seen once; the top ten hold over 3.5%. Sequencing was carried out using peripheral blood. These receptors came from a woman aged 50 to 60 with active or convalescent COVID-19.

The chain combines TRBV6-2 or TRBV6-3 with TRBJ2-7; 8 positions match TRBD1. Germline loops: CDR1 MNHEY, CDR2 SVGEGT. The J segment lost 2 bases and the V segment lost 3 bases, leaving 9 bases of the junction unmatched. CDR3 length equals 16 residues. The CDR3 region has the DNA TGTGCCAGCAGTTATTCCCGACAGGGGCCACCCTACGAGCAGTACTTC. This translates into CASSYSRQGPPYEQYF.

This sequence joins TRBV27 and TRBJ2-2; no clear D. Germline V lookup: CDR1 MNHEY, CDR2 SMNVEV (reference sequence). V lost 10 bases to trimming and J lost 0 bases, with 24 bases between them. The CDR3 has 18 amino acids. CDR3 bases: TGTGCCACCCTCCCTTGGGCCGTCGGCAACGCGAACACCGGGGAGCTGTTTTTT. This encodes CATLPWAVGNANTGELFF.

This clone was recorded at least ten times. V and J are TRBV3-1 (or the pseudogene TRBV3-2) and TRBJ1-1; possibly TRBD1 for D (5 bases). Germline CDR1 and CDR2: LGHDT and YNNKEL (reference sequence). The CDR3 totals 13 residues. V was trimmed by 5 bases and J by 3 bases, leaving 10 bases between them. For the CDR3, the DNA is TGTGCCAGCAGCTTACGGGACTACACTGAAGCTTTCTTT. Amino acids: CASSLRDYTEAFF.

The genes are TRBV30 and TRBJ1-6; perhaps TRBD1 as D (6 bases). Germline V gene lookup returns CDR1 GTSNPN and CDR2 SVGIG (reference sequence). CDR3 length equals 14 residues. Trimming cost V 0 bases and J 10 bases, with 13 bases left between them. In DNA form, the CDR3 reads TGTGCCTGGAGTGTAAACAGGGAGGGGTCACCCCTCCACTTT. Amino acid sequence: CAWSVNREGSPLHF.

The CDR3 nucleotides read TGTGCCAGCAGTTACAAGGGGAGGGAGACCCAGTACTTC. It is translated as CASSYKGRETQYF. The chain recombines TRBV6-5 with TRBJ2-5, with D possibly being TRBD2 (6 bases). Germline-derived CDR1 and CDR2 are MNHEY and SVGAGI. The CDR3 has 13 amino acids. V lost 2 bases and J 5 bases, leaving 9 bases between the germline ends.

The CDR3 DNA reads as TGCAGCGTCGGACAGATTGCAGATACGCAGTATTTT. Amino acid sequence: CSVGQIADTQYF. The gene calls are TRBV29-1 and TRBJ2-3; TRBD1 is a possible D gene (6 bases). V gave up 6 bases and J gave up 4 bases, with 11 bases separating them. The CDR3 runs to 12 residues. The V gene's germline CDR1 is SQVTM and CDR2 ANQGSEA.

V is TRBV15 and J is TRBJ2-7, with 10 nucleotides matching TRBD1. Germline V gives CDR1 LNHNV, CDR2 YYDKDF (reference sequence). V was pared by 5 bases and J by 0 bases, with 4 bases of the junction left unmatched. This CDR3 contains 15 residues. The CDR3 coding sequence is TGTGCCACCAGCGGTGGGACAGGGGCCTCCTACGAGCAGTACTTC. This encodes CATSGGTGASYEQYF.

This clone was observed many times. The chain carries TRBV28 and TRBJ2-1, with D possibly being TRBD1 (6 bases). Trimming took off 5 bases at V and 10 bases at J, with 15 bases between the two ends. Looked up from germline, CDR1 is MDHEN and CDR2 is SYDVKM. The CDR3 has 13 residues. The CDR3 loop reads CASSTYRDTEQFF. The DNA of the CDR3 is TGTGCCAGCAGTACATACCGGGACACCGAGCAGTTCTTC.

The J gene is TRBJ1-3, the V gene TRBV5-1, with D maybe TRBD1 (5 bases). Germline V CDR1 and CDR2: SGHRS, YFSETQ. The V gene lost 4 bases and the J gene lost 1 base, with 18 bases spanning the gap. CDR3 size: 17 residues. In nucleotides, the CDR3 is TGCGCCAGCAGCCGGTACTTACAGGCAGATTCTGGAAACACCATATATTTT. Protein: CASSRYLQADSGNTIYF.

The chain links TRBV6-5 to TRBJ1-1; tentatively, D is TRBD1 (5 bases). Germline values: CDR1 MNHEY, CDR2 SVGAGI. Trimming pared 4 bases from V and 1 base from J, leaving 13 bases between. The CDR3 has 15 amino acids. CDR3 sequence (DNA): TGTGCCAGCAGTTCCGGGGGATTCGGGAACACTGAAGCTTTCTTT. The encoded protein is CASSSGGFGNTEAFF.

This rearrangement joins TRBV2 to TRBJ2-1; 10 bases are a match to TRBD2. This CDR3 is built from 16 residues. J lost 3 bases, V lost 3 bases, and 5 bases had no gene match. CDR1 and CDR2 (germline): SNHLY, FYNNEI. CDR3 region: CASSDKSGRVYNEQFF. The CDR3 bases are TGTGCCAGCAGTGATAAAAGCGGGAGGGTCTACAATGAGCAGTTCTTC.

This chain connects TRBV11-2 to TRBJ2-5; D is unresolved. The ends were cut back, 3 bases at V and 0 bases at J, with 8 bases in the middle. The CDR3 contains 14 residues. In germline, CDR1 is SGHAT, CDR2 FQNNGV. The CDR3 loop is CASSLAPYQETQYF. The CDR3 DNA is TGTGCCAGCAGCTTGGCCCCGTACCAAGAGACCCAGTACTTC.

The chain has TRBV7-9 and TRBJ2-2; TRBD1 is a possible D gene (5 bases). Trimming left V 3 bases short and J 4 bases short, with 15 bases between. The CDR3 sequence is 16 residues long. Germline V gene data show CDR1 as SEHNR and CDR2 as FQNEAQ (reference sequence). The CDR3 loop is CASSFSGSVGTGELFF. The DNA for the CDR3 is TGTGCCAGCAGCTTCTCAGGGTCCGTGGGCACCGGGGAGCTGTTTTTT.

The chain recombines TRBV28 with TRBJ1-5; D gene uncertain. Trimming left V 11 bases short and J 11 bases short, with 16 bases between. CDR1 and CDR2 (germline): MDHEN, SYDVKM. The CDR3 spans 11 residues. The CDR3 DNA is TGTGCCGCCAACGCAGGCGTAGCCCAGCATTTT. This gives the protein CAANAGVAQHF. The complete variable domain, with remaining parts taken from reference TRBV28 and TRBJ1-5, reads DVKVTQSSRYLVKRTGEKVFLECVQDMDHENMFWYRQDPGLGLRLIYFSYDVKMKEKGDIPEGYSVSREKKERFSLILESASTNQTSMYLCAANAGVAQHFGDGTRLSIL.

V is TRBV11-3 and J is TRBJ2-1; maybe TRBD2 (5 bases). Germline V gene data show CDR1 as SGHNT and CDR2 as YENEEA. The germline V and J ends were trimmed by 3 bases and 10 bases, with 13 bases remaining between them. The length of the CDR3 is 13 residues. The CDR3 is CASSFYEGSEQFF. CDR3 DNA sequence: TGTGCCAGCAGCTTCTACGAGGGTAGCGAGCAGTTCTTC.

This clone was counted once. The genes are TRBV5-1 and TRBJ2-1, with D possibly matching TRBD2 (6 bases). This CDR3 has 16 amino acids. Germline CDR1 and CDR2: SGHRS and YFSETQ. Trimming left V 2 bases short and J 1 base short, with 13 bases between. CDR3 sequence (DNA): TGCGCCAGCAGCTTCCGGTCGGGAGAGTCCTACAATGAGCAGTTCTTC. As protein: CASSFRSGESYNEQFF.

CDR3 amino acids: CASSPSSGSWASYNEQFF. CDR3 DNA sequence: TGTGCCAGCAGCCCATCTAGCGGGAGTTGGGCCAGCTACAATGAGCAGTTCTTC. The chain employs TRBV7-2 and TRBJ2-1; 10 bases agree with TRBD2. Germline loops: CDR1 SGHTA, CDR2 FQGNSA. The V and J ends lost 5 bases and 3 bases, in that order; junction bases with no gene match: 13. The CDR3 has 18 residues.

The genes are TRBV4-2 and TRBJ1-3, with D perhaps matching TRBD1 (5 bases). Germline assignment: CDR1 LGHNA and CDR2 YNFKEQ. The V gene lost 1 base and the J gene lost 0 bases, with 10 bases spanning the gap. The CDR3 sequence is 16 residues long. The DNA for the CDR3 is TGTGCCAGCAGCCAAGGTTTCGGGGGCTCTGGAAACACCATATATTTT. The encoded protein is CASSQGFGGSGNTIYF.

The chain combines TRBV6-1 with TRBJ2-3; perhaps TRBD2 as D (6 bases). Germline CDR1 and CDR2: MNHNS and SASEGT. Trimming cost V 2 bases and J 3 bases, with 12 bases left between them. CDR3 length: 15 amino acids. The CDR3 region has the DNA TGTGCCAGCAGTGAACATATAGCGGAAACAGATACGCAGTATTTT. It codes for CASSEHIAETDTQYF.

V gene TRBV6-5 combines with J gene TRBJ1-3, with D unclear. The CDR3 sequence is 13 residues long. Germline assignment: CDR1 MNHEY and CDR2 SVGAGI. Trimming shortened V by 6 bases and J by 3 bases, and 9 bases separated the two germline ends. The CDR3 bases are TGTGCCAGCAGATCTAGCGGTGGAAACACCATATATTTT. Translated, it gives CASRSSGGNTIYF.

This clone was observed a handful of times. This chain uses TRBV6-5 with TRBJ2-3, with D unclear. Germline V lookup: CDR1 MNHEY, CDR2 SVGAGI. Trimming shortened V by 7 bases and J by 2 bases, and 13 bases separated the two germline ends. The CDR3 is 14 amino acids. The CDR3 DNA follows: TGTGCCAGCACCGAGAGACTGCTCACAGATACGCAGTATTTT. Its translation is CASTERLLTDTQYF.

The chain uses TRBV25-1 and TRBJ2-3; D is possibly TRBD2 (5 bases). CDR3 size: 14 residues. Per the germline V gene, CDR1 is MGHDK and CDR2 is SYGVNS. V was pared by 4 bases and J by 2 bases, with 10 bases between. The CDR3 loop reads CASSVERFTDTQYF. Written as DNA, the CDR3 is TGTGCCAGCAGTGTTGAGCGGTTCACAGATACGCAGTATTTT.

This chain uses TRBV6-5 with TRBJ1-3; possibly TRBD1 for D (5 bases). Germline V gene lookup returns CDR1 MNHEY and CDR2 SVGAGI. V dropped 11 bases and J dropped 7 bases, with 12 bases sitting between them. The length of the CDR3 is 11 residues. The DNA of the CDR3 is TGTGCCTCGGGACTTGGGAACACCATATATTTT. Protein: CASGLGNTIYF.

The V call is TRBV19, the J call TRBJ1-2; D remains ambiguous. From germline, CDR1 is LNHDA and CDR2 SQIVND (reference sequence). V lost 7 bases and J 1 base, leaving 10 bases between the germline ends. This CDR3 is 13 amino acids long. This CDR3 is CASTTHGNYGYTF. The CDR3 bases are TGTGCCAGTACGACTCATGGTAACTATGGCTACACCTTC.

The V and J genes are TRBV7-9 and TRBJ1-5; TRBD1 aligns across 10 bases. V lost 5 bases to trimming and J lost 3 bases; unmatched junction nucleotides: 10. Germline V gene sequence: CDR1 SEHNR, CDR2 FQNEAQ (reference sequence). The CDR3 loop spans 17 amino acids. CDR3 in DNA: TGTGCCAGCAGCGTAAGCGCGGGACAGGGGTTCAATCAGCCCCAGCATTTT. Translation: CASSVSAGQGFNQPQHF. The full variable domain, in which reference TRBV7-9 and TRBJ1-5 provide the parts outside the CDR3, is DTGVSQNPRHKITKRGQNVTFRCDPISEHNRLYWYRQTLGQGPEFLTYFQNEAQLEKSRLLSDRFSAERPKGSFSTLEIQRTEQGDSAMYLCASSVSAGQGFNQPQHFGDGTRLSIL.

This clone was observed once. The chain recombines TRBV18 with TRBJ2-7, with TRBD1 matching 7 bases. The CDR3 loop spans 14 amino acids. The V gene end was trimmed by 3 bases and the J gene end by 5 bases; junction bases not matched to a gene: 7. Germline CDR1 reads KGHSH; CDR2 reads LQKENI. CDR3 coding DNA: TGTGCCAGCTCACCCATGGACAGGTGGGACGAGCAGTACTTC. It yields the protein CASSPMDRWDEQYF. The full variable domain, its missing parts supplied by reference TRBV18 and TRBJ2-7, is NAGVMQNPRHLVRRRGQEARLRCSPMKGHSHVYWYRQLPEEGLKFMVYLQKENIIDESGMPKERFSAEFPKEGPSILRIQQVVRGDSAAYFCASSPMDRWDEQYFGPGTRLTVT.

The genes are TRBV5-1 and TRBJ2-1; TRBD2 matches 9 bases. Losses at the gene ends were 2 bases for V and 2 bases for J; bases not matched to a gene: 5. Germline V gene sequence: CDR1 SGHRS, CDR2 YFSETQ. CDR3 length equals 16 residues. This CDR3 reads CASSLLAGFTYNEQFF. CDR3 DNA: TGCGCCAGCAGCTTACTAGCGGGCTTTACCTACAATGAGCAGTTCTTC.

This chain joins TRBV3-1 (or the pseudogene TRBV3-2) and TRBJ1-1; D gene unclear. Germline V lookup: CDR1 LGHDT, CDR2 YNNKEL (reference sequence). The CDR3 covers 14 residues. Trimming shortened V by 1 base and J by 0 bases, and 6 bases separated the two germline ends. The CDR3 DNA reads TGTGCCAGCAGCCAAGCGCGGGTGAACACTGAAGCTTTCTTT. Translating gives CASSQARVNTEAFF.

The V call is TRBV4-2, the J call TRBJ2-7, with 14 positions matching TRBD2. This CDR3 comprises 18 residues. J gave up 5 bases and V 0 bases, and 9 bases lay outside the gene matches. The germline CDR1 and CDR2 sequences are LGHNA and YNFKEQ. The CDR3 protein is CASSQEGLRTSGRNEQYF. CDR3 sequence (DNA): TGTGCCAGCAGCCAAGAAGGCCTTCGGACTAGCGGGAGGAACGAGCAGTACTTC.

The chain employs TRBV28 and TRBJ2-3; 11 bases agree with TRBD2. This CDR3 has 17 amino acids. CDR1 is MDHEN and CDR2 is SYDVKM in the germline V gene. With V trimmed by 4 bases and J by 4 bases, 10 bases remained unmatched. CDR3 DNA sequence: TGTGCCAGCAGTTCACACTCCGTAGCGGGAGGGCCAGATACGCAGTATTTT. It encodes CASSSHSVAGGPDTQYF.

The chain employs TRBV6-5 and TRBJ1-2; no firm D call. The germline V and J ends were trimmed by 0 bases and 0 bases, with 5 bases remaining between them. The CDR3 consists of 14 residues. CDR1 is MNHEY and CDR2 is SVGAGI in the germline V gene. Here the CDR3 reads CASSYSGTNYGYTF. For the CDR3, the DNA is TGTGCCAGCAGTTACTCCGGGACTAACTATGGCTACACCTTC.

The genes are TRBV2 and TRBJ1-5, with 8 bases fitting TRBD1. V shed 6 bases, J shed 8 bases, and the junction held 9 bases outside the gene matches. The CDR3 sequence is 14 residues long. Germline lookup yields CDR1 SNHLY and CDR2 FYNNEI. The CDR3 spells CASRKDRAVEPQHF. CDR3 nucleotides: TGTGCCAGCAGAAAGGACAGGGCCGTGGAGCCCCAGCATTTT.